These T cell receptor beta chains were read from a single sample in a study of long-term antiretroviral therapy in people with HIV. Only in-frame clones appear in the TCRdb table, and some are missing; sequencing was by immunoSEQ multiplex PCR. The sample consists of about 16,000 clones, around three quarters of them appearing once. The sample was unsorted PBMCs, taken 1.5 years before starting antiretroviral therapy. Receptors originate from a woman in her 50s with HIV. The CDR3 runs from the conserved cysteine through the conserved F or W. A D gene is named only where the DNA matches it firmly. Clone size, where shown, is once, few, many, or a class for clones that have expanded.

d_call j_call cdr3_length clone_size v_call cdr3_nt cdr3_aa
- TRBJ1-1 14 - TRBV7-9 TGTGCCAGCAGCCCGAGACCAGAGAACACTGAAGCTTTCTTT CASSPRPENTEAFF
- TRBJ2-3 15 - TRBV9 TGTGCCAGCAGCGTATGGGGGGACCCGCCAGATACGCAGTATTTT CASSVWGDPPDTQYF
TRBD2 TRBJ2-1 18 - TRBV5-4 TGTGCCAGCAGCACCTGGACTAGCGGGAGGAGCTCCTACAATGAGCAGTTCTTC CASSTWTSGRSSYNEQFF
- TRBJ1-1 15 - TRBV27 TGTGCCAGCAGTGTAGGTCGACGGCTGAACACTGAAGCTTTCTTT CASSVGRRLNTEAFF
TRBD1 TRBJ2-5 13 - TRBV29-1 TGCAGCGGGAGGGGGACAGGGTCAGAGACCCAGTACTTC CSGRGTGSETQYF
TRBD1 TRBJ1-1 15 - TRBV12-5 TGTGCTAGTGGTTCTGGGACAGGGGCAACTACTGAAGCTTTCTTT CASGSGTGATTEAFF
TRBD1 TRBJ1-6 15 few TRBV6-1 TGTGCCAGCAGTGCCCAACAGGGGGCGAATTCACCCCTCCACTTT CASSAQQGANSPLHF
- TRBJ2-5 15 - TRBV7-8 TGTGCCAGCAGCTTAGCGGTTACCGCGCGAGAGACCCAGTACTTC CASSLAVTARETQYF
TRBD1 TRBJ2-6 16 - TRBV5-8 TGTGCCAGCAGCTTCGGACAGGCTTCTGGGGCCAACGTCCTGACTTTC CASSFGQASGANVLTF
- TRBJ1-1 14 few TRBV6-5 TGTGCCAGCAGTTACGGGGGTCTGAACACTGAAGCTTTCTTT CASSYGGLNTEAFF
- TRBJ1-5 14 - TRBV2 TGTGCCAGCAGTGTTCTCGGGGGCGGACAGCCCCAGCATTTT CASSVLGGGQPQHF
TRBD1 TRBJ1-2 15 once TRBV6-5 TGTGCCAGCAGTTACTCGGCAGGGGGCAACTATGGCTACACCTTC CASSYSAGGNYGYTF
TRBD2 TRBJ2-3 17 - TRBV5-1 TGCGCCAGCAGCTCCGGGACTAGCGGGCTTCGAGGAGATACGCAGTATTTT CASSSGTSGLRGDTQYF
TRBD1 TRBJ1-1 15 - TRBV5-4 TGTGCCAGCAGCGTCAGGGGGAGGACGAACACTGAAGCTTTCTTT CASSVRGRTNTEAFF
TRBD1 TRBJ2-3 17 - TRBV12-5 TGTGCTAGTGGTTTGGTCGGACAGGCGAGGGAAAGAGATACGCAGTATTTT CASGLVGQARERDTQYF
- TRBJ1-5 15 few TRBV30 TGTGCCTGGAGCCATGGCACAGCTATACATCAGCCCCAGCATTTT CAWSHGTAIHQPQHF
TRBD1 TRBJ2-2 19 - TRBV6-4 TGTGCCAGCAGTGTCTCATTCATTCTCGGGACAGGGAACACCGGGGAGCTGTTTTTT CASSVSFILGTGNTGELFF
- TRBJ2-1 15 - TRBV27 TGTGCCAGCAGTTCAGGAATTGTTTCCTACAATGAGCAGTTCTTC CASSSGIVSYNEQFF
TRBD1 TRBJ1-2 13 - TRBV6-5 TGTGCCATAAGAGGGGGCGTAGGCTATGGCTACACCTTC CAIRGGVGYGYTF
- TRBJ1-5 16 - TRBV6-6 TGTGCCAGCAGTTACGGTGAATCGAGGAGCAATCAGCCCCAGCATTTT CASSYGESRSNQPQHF
- TRBJ2-1 16 - TRBV27 TGTGCCAGCTCTAGGCGGCCTACTGACTCCTACAATGAGCAGTTCTTC CASSRRPTDSYNEQFF
- TRBJ1-2 12 - TRBV30 TGTGCCTGGACGAGGACAAACTATGGCTACACCTTC CAWTRTNYGYTF
- TRBJ2-6 16 once TRBV14 TGTGCCAGCAGCCTCCTCCAGTTTTCTGGGGCCAACGTCCTGACTTTC CASSLLQFSGANVLTF
- TRBJ2-7 13 once TRBV4-1 TGCGCCAGCAGCCAAGGCAGGGCGTACGAGCAGTACTTC CASSQGRAYEQYF
- TRBJ1-1 13 - TRBV4-1 TGCGCCAGCAGCCAAGCGCAGGGGACTGAAGCTTTCTTT CASSQAQGTEAFF
- TRBJ1-2 13 - TRBV28 TGTGCCAGCAGTTTAGGATCCCAGTATGGCTACACCTTC CASSLGSQYGYTF
- TRBJ1-1 11 medium-sized TRBV5-1 TGCGCCAGCTCCGACACTTTTGAAGCTTTCTTT CASSDTFEAFF
- TRBJ1-2 15 - TRBV28 TGTGCCAGCAGCCGCGGACTGGGCGATAACTATGGCTACACCTTC CASSRGLGDNYGYTF
TRBD1 TRBJ2-2 17 - TRBV6-7 TGTGCCAGCAGTTTACTAAGACAGGGGTCGAACACCGGGGAGCTGTTTTTT CASSLLRQGSNTGELFF
- TRBJ2-1 15 - TRBV4-1 TGCGCCAGCAGCCAAAGTGTACTAGCCGACAATGAGCAGTTCTTC CASSQSVLADNEQFF
- TRBJ1-2 14 - TRBV11-2 TGTGCCAGCAGCCCCACATCGTCTAACTATGGCTACACCTTC CASSPTSSNYGYTF
TRBD2 TRBJ2-3 13 - TRBV27 TGTGCCAGCAGTTTGCGGGGGACAGATACGCAGTATTTT CASSLRGTDTQYF
- TRBJ2-3 14 - TRBV5-3 TGTGCCATCTCCCGGGTGGGGGCCCCAGATACGCAGTATTTT CAISRVGAPDTQYF
- TRBJ1-4 14 - TRBV27 TGTGCCAGCAGTTTAGCAGGCGAGGGGGAAAAACTGTTTTTT CASSLAGEGEKLFF
TRBD2 TRBJ2-3 16 - TRBV10-3 TGTGCCATCAGTGAGTCGACTAGCTGGGACACAGATACGCAGTATTTT CAISESTSWDTDTQYF
- TRBJ2-5 14 - TRBV27 TGTGCCAGCAGTCCCATTGGGGACCAAGAGACCCAGTACTTC CASSPIGDQETQYF
TRBD1 TRBJ2-6 19 - TRBV4-1 TGCGCCAGCAGCCGCGGACAGGGGGCCCCGAATGCTGGGGCCAACGTCCTGACTTTC CASSRGQGAPNAGANVLTF
- TRBJ2-5 13 - TRBV5-6 TGTGCCAGCAGCTCCGGCTCTCTTGGGACCCAGTACTTC CASSSGSLGTQYF
- TRBJ1-2 13 - TRBV11-1 TGTGCCAGCAGCTCACCGGTGCCTGGTGGCTACACCTTC CASSSPVPGGYTF
- TRBJ1-1 14 once TRBV19 TGTGCCAGTAGTATCCGGGGTGCCGCCACTGAAGCTTTCTTT CASSIRGAATEAFF